This TCR beta chain was captured by sequencing in a study of cytomegalovirus exposure and HLA in healthy donors. The germline gives CDR1 SGDLS, CDR2 YYNGEE. V lost 3 bases, J lost 8 bases, and 14 bases lay in between. The CDR3 consists of 13 residues. PCR employed 60 Vbeta and 13 Jbeta primers. The repertoire was sequenced with immunoSEQ multiplex PCR; TCRdb's copy has only in-frame clones and lacks some. Of 60,000 to 80,000 clones listed, 62% are singletons. This TCR came from a man between 25 and 39 years old in good health and CMV-seronegative. The sample consisted of PBMCs. The rearrangement links TRBV9 to TRBJ1-1, with D possibly matching TRBD1 (6 bases). CDR3 coding DNA: TGTGCCAGCAGCGCACAGGGTTTATCCGAAGCTTTCTTT. This translates into CASSAQGLSEAFF.